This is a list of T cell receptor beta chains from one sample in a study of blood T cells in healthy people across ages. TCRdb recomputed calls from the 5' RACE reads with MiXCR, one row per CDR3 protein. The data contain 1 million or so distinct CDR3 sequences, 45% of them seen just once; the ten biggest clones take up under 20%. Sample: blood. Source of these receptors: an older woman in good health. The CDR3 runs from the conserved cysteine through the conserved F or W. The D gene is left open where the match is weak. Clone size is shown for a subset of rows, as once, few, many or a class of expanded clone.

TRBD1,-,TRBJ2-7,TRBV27,CASSLTGIFYEQYF,TGTGCCAGCAGTCTGACAGGGATTTTCTACGAGCAGTACTTC
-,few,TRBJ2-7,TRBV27,CASSLDWAAYEQYF,TGTGCCAGCAGTTTAGACTGGGCAGCATACGAGCAGTACTTC
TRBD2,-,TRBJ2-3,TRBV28,CASSGLAGEWGTQYF,TGTGCCAGCAGCGGATTAGCGGGAGAGTGGGGGACGCAGTATTTT
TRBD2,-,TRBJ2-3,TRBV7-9,CASSSLPSGLSTDTQYF,TGTGCCAGCAGCTCCCTGCCTAGCGGGCTAAGCACAGATACGCAGTATTTT
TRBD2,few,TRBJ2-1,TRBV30,CAWMGGGERKQFF,TGTGCCTGGATGGGCGGGGGGGAGAGGAAGCAGTTCTTC
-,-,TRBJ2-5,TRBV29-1,CSVVASGQETQYF,TGCAGCGTTGTTGCTAGTGGGCAAGAGACCCAGTACTTC
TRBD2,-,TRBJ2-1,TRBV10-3,CAISESPSGSVSEQFF,TGTGCCATCAGTGAGTCGCCTAGCGGGAGTGTATCTGAGCAGTTCTTC
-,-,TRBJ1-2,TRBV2,CASSERQTLQGYTF,TGTGCCAGCAGTGAAAGGCAGACTCTCCAGGGCTACACCTTC
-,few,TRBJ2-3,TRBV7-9,CASSPRTADTQYF,TGTGCCAGCAGCCCCCGGACAGCGGATACGCAGTATTTT
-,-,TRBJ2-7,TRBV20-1,CSATGPQNYEQYF,TGCAGTGCTACGGGGCCCCAAAATTACGAGCAGTACTTC
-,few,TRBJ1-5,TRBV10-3,CATRELENQPQHF,TGTGCCACCCGGGAGTTAGAGAATCAGCCCCAGCATTTT
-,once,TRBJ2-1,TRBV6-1,CASTIMDTLEQFF,TGTGCCAGCACCATTATGGACACCCTGGAGCAGTTCTTC
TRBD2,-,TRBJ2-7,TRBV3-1,CASSQGIVAGEGYEQYF,TGTGCCAGCAGCCAAGGTATCGTTGCGGGAGAGGGGTACGAGCAGTACTTC
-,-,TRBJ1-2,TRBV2,CAGRQRSIYGYTF,TGTGCCGGAAGACAGAGATCCATTTATGGCTACACCTTC
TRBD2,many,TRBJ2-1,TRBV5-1,CASSLGGSSGEQFF,TGCGCCAGCAGCTTGGGCGGGAGTTCGGGGGAGCAGTTCTTC
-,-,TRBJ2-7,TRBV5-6,CASSLAGYLEDEQYF,TGTGCCAGCAGCTTGGCAGGTTACCTCGAGGACGAGCAGTACTTC
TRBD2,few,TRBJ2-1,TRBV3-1,CASSQDSGLAHEQFF,TGTGCCAGCAGCCAAGATTCGGGACTAGCCCATGAGCAGTTCTTC
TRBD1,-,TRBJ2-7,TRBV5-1,CTSSIHFQGVQDYEQYF,TGCACCAGCAGCATCCACTTCCAGGGGGTGCAAGACTACGAGCAGTACTTC
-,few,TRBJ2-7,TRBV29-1,CSVVVAYEQYF,TGCAGCGTTGTTGTGGCCTACGAGCAGTACTTC
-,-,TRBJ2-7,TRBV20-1,CSARIRGQSYEQYF,TGCAGTGCTAGGATCCGGGGTCAATCCTACGAGCAGTACTTC
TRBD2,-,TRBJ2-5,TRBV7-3,CASSYRAGGGLGTQYF,TGTGCCAGCAGCTACCGAGCGGGAGGGGGCCTAGGGACCCAGTACTTC
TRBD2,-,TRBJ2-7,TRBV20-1,CSARGGLAGALSSYEQYF,TGCAGTGCTAGAGGAGGTCTAGCGGGAGCCCTGAGCTCCTACGAGCAGTACTTC
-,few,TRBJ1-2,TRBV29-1,CSVVSRGYGYTF,TGCAGCGTTGTTAGCAGGGGCTATGGCTACACCTTC
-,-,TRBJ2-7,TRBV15,CATSRDLGSSAIYEQYF,TGTGCTACCAGCAGGGACCTTGGCTCTAGCGCGATCTACGAGCAGTACTTC
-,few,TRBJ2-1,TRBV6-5,CASSYSQYTNEQFF,TGTGCCAGCAGTTACTCTCAGTACACCAATGAGCAGTTCTTC
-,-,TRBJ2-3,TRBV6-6,CASSYAADTQYF,TGTGCCAGCAGTTACGCCGCAGATACGCAGTATTTT
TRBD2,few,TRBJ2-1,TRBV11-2,CASSFYQREGDNEQFF,TGTGCCAGCAGCTTCTATCAGCGGGAGGGGGACAATGAGCAGTTCTTC
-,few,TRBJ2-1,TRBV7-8,CASSLGLSKALYNEQFF,TGTGCCAGCAGCTTGGGTCTGTCCAAGGCCCTTTACAATGAGCAGTTCTTC
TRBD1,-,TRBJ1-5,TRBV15,CATSSDRGLRQPQHF,TGTGCCACCAGCTCCGACAGGGGGCTTCGGCAGCCCCAGCATTTT
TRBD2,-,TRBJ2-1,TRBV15,CATSFTSGDYNEQFF,TGTGCCACCAGCTTTACTAGCGGGGACTACAATGAGCAGTTCTTC
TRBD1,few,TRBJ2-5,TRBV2,CASRTGVYQETQYF,TGTGCCAGCAGGACAGGGGTGTACCAAGAGACCCAGTACTTC
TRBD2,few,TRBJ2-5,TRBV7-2,CASSSTSGSETQYF,TGTGCCAGCAGCTCGACTAGCGGGAGTGAGACCCAGTACTTC
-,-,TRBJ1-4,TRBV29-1,CSVEEEGVWEKLFF,TGCAGCGTTGAAGAGGAGGGTGTTTGGGAAAAACTGTTTTTT
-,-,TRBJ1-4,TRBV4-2,CASSQVGEGKEKLFF,TGTGCCAGCAGCCAAGTGGGGGAAGGCAAAGAAAAACTGTTTTTT
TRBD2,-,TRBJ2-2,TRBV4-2,CASSPRTSGRITNTGELFF,TGTGCCAGCAGCCCCAGGACTAGCGGTCGAATTACGAACACCGGGGAGCTGTTTTTT
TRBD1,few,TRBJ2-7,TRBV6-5,CASRTRDRVGEQYF,TGTGCCAGCAGAACCCGGGACAGGGTAGGCGAGCAGTACTTC
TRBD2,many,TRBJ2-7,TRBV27,CASSPSGGGSYEQYF,TGTGCCAGCAGTCCCTCTGGCGGGGGTTCCTACGAGCAGTACTTC
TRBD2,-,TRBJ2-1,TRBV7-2,CASTPSGVSYNEQFF,TGTGCCAGCACCCCTAGCGGAGTCTCCTACAATGAGCAGTTCTTC
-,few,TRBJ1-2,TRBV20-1,CSAKRTANYGYTF,TGCAGTGCAAAAAGGACAGCTAACTATGGCTACACCTTC
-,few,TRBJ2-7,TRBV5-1,CASSSLDGSYEQYF,TGCGCCAGCAGCTCACTAGACGGTTCCTACGAGCAGTACTTC
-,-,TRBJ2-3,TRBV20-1,CSASAEDTQYF,TGCAGTGCTAGCGCAGAAGATACGCAGTATTTT
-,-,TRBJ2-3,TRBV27,CASSLLKLSTDAQYF,TGTGCCAGCAGTTTACTGAAACTTAGCACAGATGCGCAGTATTTT
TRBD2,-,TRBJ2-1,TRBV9,CASSLRASGVSYNEQFF,TGTGCCAGCAGCCTTCGGGCTAGCGGGGTCTCCTACAATGAGCAGTTCTTC
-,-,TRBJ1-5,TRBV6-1,CASSARDNQPQHF,TGTGCCAGCAGTGCCCGGGACAATCAGCCCCAGCATTTT
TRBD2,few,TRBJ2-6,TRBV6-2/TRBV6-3,CASSGEGGRPSSGANVLTF,TGTGCCAGCAGTGGGGAGGGCGGGAGACCCAGCTCTGGGGCCAACGTCCTGACTTTC